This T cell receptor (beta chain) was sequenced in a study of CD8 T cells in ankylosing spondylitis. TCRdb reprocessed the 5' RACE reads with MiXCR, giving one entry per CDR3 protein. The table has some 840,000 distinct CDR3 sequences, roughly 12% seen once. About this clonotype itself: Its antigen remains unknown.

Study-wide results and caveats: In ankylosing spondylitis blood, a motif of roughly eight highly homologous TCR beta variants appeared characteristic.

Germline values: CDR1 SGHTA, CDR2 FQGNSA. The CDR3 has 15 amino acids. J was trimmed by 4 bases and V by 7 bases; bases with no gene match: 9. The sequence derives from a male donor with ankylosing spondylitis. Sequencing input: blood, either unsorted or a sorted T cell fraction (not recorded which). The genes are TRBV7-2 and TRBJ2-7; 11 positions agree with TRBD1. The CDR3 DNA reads TGTGCCAGCACCAAGGACAGGGGGCTTCTATACGAGCAGTACTTC. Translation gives CASTKDRGLLYEQYF.